The entry below describes one T cell receptor beta chain. The data are from a study of blood T cell repertoires in COVID-19. CDR1 SGHTA and CDR2 FQGNSA come from the germline V gene. J lost 2 bases, V lost 7 bases, and 6 bases had no gene match. The CDR3 extends over 14 amino acids. Per the original methods: It was from reference gene primer amplification that nucleated cell counts were estimated. TCRdb's table, derived via immunoSEQ multiplex PCR, lists solely in-frame clones and lacks some. That table is the source of V, J and clone size, and D and trimming were worked out from the DNA. The table records over 150,000 clones, roughly four fifths of them present only once.

This chain uses TRBV7-2 with TRBJ1-1; 8 bases agree with TRBD1. Material for sequencing was peripheral blood. The TCR sequence derives from an elderly woman with acute or convalescent COVID-19. For the CDR3, the DNA is TGTGCCAGCACCCAGGGACAGGCCAACACTGAAGCTTTCTTT. It encodes CASTQGQANTEAFF.